This T cell receptor (beta chain) comes out of a study of siplizumab effects on memory and regulatory T cells. On the study more broadly: Investigators ran mixed lymphocyte reactions in pairs, testing siplizumab at around 0.92 ug/mL against no drug.

Between the trimmed V and J ends, which lost 3 bases and 4 bases, there was a span of 4 bases. The CDR3 extends over 12 amino acids. Germline CDR1 is SEHNR and CDR2 is FQNEAQ (reference sequence). Overall study findings and caveats: Sequences below about 10^-5 frequency were poorly captured, and few alloreactive clones mapped to unstimulated subsets.

The authors kept the mixed lymphocyte reaction cells in coculture at 37°C for approximately 6 days. By sample fraction, this clone is medium-sized. Its antigen is still unknown. The assay was immunoSEQ multiplex PCR, and TCRdb's table has in-frame clones only and misses some. This table has fewer than 8,000 clones, approximately 34% appearing once. The sequence was collected from a human donor in good health; the cells came from an allogeneic mixed lymphocyte reaction. Source material: CFSE-low (dividing) CD8+ T cells sorted from an allogeneic mixed lymphocyte reaction. The gene calls are TRBV7-9 and TRBJ2-1; no definite D call. The CDR3 region is CASSLQYNEQFF. The CDR3 DNA follows: TGTGCCAGCAGCTTGCAGTACAATGAGCAGTTCTTC.